These T cell receptor beta chains were read from a single sample in a study of graft-versus-host responses after intestinal transplantation. Some clones are missing from TCRdb's copy, which holds only in-frame ones; the method was immunoSEQ multiplex PCR. The sample has 55,000 to 85,000 clones, 70% to 90% seen once. These receptors' targets are unknown. Sequenced material: unstimulated CD8+ T cells sorted from spleen or lymph node cells, taken before intestinal transplant. Every receptor here comes from a human donor who received an intestinal transplant. The CDR3 runs from the conserved cysteine through the conserved F or W. D genes are given only for firm matches. The size entry is marked missing in some rows and otherwise reads once, few, many or a size class.

TRBV4-1	once	TRBD1	TRBJ2-7	CASSQDRTGGGYEQYF	TGCGCCAGCAGCCAAGATAGGACAGGGGGCGGCTACGAGCAGTACTTC
TRBV9	.	TRBD2	TRBJ2-1	CASSVAQLAGGNNEQFF	TGTGCCAGCAGCGTAGCTCAACTAGCGGGAGGGAACAATGAGCAGTTCTTC
TRBV2	.	.	TRBJ2-7	CASRQVTPPYEQYF	TGTGCCAGCAGACAGGTTACTCCCCCCTACGAGCAGTACTTC
TRBV7-6	.	.	TRBJ2-5	CASSFGQIQETQYF	TGTGCCAGCAGCTTTGGACAGATCCAAGAGACCCAGTACTTC
TRBV5-4	.	.	TRBJ2-7	CASSPSDRPDYEQYF	TGTGCCAGCAGCCCCTCGGACAGACCGGACTACGAGCAGTACTTC
TRBV27	.	.	TRBJ2-7	CASMGLQAQQYF	TGTGCCAGCATGGGACTTCAAGCGCAGCAGTACTTC
TRBV30	.	.	TRBJ1-2	CAWSVMWAPVYGYTF	TGTGCCTGGAGTGTAATGTGGGCGCCGGTCTATGGCTACACCTTC
TRBV6-5	.	.	TRBJ1-2	CASSYSVDGGYGYTF	TGTGCCAGCAGTTACTCAGTTGACGGAGGCTATGGCTACACCTTC
TRBV5-1	once	.	TRBJ1-1	CASSPVGGGSEAFF	TGCGCCAGCAGCCCCGTTGGCGGCGGAAGTGAAGCTTTCTTT
TRBV6-6	.	.	TRBJ1-4	CASSYKSFGYEKLFF	TGTGCCAGCAGTTATAAATCTTTCGGGTATGAAAAACTGTTTTTT
TRBV5-5	once	TRBD2	TRBJ2-3	CASSYPSGGAGTQYF	TGTGCCAGCAGCTATCCTAGCGGGGGGGCCGGTACGCAGTATTTT
TRBV27	.	.	TRBJ2-7	CASSLIPTGFPYEQYF	TGTGCCAGCAGTTTAATTCCCACAGGGTTTCCGTACGAGCAGTACTTC
TRBV27	.	TRBD1	TRBJ1-6	CASSETGVKSPLHF	TGTGCCAGCAGCGAGACAGGGGTAAAATCACCCCTCCACTTT
TRBV7-9	once	.	TRBJ2-5	CASSPGEGWSKETQYF	TGTGCCAGCAGCCCGGGTGAGGGATGGAGTAAAGAGACCCAGTACTTC
TRBV27	.	.	TRBJ1-5	CASRPGTPNQPQHF	TGTGCCAGCAGACCCGGGACTCCTAATCAGCCCCAGCATTTT
TRBV14	.	TRBD2	TRBJ2-5	CASSQAWASGTQETQYF	TGTGCCAGCAGCCAAGCCTGGGCTAGCGGCACCCAAGAGACCCAGTACTTC
TRBV6-5	.	TRBD1	TRBJ1-1	CASSYGRGYTEAFF	TGTGCCAGCAGTTACGGCAGGGGGTACACTGAAGCTTTCTTT
TRBV7-9	.	.	TRBJ2-7	CASSSVGWGTKEVYEQYF	TGTGCCAGCAGCTCCGTGGGGTGGGGGACAAAGGAGGTCTACGAGCAGTACTTC
TRBV6-6	.	TRBD1	TRBJ1-5	CASIGQGDQPQHF	TGTGCCAGCATTGGACAGGGGGATCAGCCCCAGCATTTT
TRBV2	.	TRBD2	TRBJ2-3	CASRGTSGGLEDTQYF	TGTGCCAGCAGGGGGACTAGCGGGGGACTGGAAGATACGCAGTATTTT
TRBV27	.	TRBD2	TRBJ2-3	CASSPPGLALYTQYF	TGTGCCAGCAGCCCCCCGGGACTAGCCCTATATACGCAGTATTTT
TRBV6-1	.	TRBD2	TRBJ2-2	CASSEALADHTGELFF	TGTGCCAGCAGTGAAGCTCTAGCGGATCACACCGGGGAGCTGTTTTTT
TRBV7-6	.	.	TRBJ2-7	CASSLANFGGLPSSYEQYF	TGTGCCAGCAGCTTGGCTAATTTTGGTGGCCTCCCTAGCTCCTACGAGCAGTACTTC
TRBV4-1	.	.	TRBJ1-5	CASSQGTDQPQHF	TGCGCCAGCAGCCAAGGCACAGATCAGCCCCAGCATTTT
TRBV9	.	.	TRBJ1-3	CASSDQTDSSGNTIYF	TGTGCCAGCAGCGATCAGACCGACAGCTCTGGAAACACCATATATTTT
TRBV5-1	.	TRBD2	TRBJ2-5	CASSPGAAGGPQETQYF	TGCGCCAGCAGCCCGGGGGCGGCGGGGGGGCCCCAAGAGACCCAGTACTTC
TRBV23-1	.	.	TRBJ1-2	CASSQTGTPYGYTF	TGCGCCAGCAGTCAAACAGGGACCCCCTATGGCTACACCTTC
TRBV6-1	.	TRBD1	TRBJ2-1	CASSDGTVYNEQFF	TGTGCCAGCAGTGACGGGACAGTGTACAATGAGCAGTTCTTC
TRBV6-5	.	.	TRBJ2-7	CASSFGEGEYEQYF	.
TRBV30	.	.	TRBJ1-4	CAWSYVGSGPTSLATNEKLFF	TGTGCCTGGAGTTATGTCGGATCTGGGCCCACAAGCCTCGCAACTAATGAAAAACTGTTTTTT
TRBV18	.	.	TRBJ2-3	CASSPLWAGLNIPSTDTQYF	TGTGCCAGCTCACCACTTTGGGCAGGCCTGAATATCCCTAGCACAGATACGCAGTATTTT
TRBV5-4	.	.	TRBJ2-5	CASSPGLRGETQYF	TGTGCCAGCAGCCCGGGTCTTCGGGGGGAGACCCAGTACTTC
TRBV5-4	.	.	TRBJ2-7	CASSPGDSYYEQYF	TGTGCCAGCAGCCCGGGGGACAGTTACTACGAGCAGTACTTC
TRBV7-9	once	TRBD1	TRBJ2-7	CASSSDRYEQYF	TGTGCCAGCAGCTCGGACAGGTACGAGCAGTACTTC
TRBV27	.	TRBD2	TRBJ2-3	CASSFGGRGTDTQYF	TGTGCCAGCAGTTTTGGGGGGAGGGGCACAGATACGCAGTATTTT
TRBV30	.	.	TRBJ1-2	CAGHKESDRNPYGYTF	TGTGCCGGGCACAAGGAAAGTGACAGGAACCCGTATGGCTACACCTTC
TRBV28	.	.	TRBJ1-5	CASSPWTDNQPQHF	TGTGCCAGCAGCCCCTGGACAGACAATCAGCCCCAGCATTTT
TRBV7-8	.	.	TRBJ1-5	CASSLGSGGDRSQPQHF	TGTGCCAGCAGCTTAGGTAGTGGGGGGGATCGGAGTCAGCCCCAGCATTTT
TRBV5-1	.	TRBD2	TRBJ2-2	CASSLPWGLGSVSGELFF	TGCGCCAGCAGCTTACCATGGGGACTAGGAAGTGTCAGCGGGGAGCTGTTTTTT
TRBV28	once	.	TRBJ1-5	CASSLRGGSSQPQHF	TGTGCCAGCAGCCTTCGAGGAGGGAGTAGTCAGCCCCAGCATTTT
TRBV28	.	.	TRBJ1-4	CASSLPTVRGEKLFF	TGTGCCAGCAGTCTCCCGACAGTTCGTGGAGAAAAACTGTTTTTT
TRBV6-5	.	.	TRBJ2-3	CASSYSIRRGKGTQYF	TGTGCCAGCAGTTACTCGATCAGGCGGGGAAAGGGTACGCAGTATTTT
TRBV9	few	TRBD1	TRBJ1-2	CASRGTGGGYTF	TGTGCCAGCCGTGGGACAGGTGGAGGCTACACCTTC
TRBV19	few	TRBD1	TRBJ1-5	CATMTGPSNQPQHF	TGTGCCACAATGACAGGGCCCAGCAATCAGCCCCAGCATTTT
TRBV5-1	.	TRBD2	TRBJ2-3	CASSLAGWREGLSDTQYF	TGCGCCAGCAGCTTGGCCGGATGGCGGGAGGGCCTTTCAGATACGCAGTATTTT
TRBV25-1	once	TRBD1	TRBJ2-1	CASSELPGTGNEQFF	TGTGCCAGCAGTGAGCTACCCGGGACAGGGAATGAGCAGTTCTTC
TRBV2	.	TRBD1	TRBJ1-5	CASSDSGTGADPSNQPQHF	TGTGCCAGCAGTGACTCCGGGACAGGGGCGGATCCTAGCAATCAGCCCCAGCATTTT
TRBV27	.	.	TRBJ2-2	CASSFIAGELFF	TGTGCCAGCAGTTTTATAGCCGGGGAGCTGTTTTTT
TRBV6-1	.	.	TRBJ2-1	CASSNSDYNEQFF	TGTGCCAGCAGTAATAGCGATTACAATGAGCAGTTCTTC
TRBV7-3	once	.	TRBJ2-1	CASSLELSSYNEQFF	TGTGCCAGCAGCTTAGAGTTAAGCTCCTACAATGAGCAGTTCTTC
TRBV7-8	.	TRBD1	TRBJ2-7	CASSGPGTGPYEQYF	TGTGCCAGCAGCGGCCCCGGGACAGGGCCGTACGAGCAGTACTTC
TRBV19	.	.	TRBJ2-1	CASSTPIASDLRAEGENNEQFF	TGTGCCAGTAGTACACCCATAGCCTCGGACTTGAGGGCGGAAGGTGAGAACAATGAGCAGTTCTTC
TRBV27	.	.	TRBJ2-7	CASSLGGGEDEQYF	TGTGCCAGCAGTTTAGGAGGGGGCGAGGACGAGCAGTACTTC
TRBV7-9	.	.	TRBJ2-7	CASSTSAVSYEQYF	TGTGCCAGCAGCACCTCAGCGGTCTCCTACGAGCAGTACTTC
TRBV29-1	.	TRBD1	TRBJ1-1	CSVLLQGERRNTEAFF	TGCAGCGTCTTATTACAGGGGGAACGGAGAAACACTGAAGCTTTCTTT